A selection of T cell receptor beta chains follows, all from one sample in a study of CD8+ T cells in alopecia areata. Here immunoSEQ multiplex PCR was the method, and the copy in TCRdb shows in-frame clones only, minus some. The data hold more than 200,000 clones, with around 43% observed a single time. Sequencing was performed on CD4+ T cells sorted from blood, taken at roughly week 36, from a patient treated with tofacitinib. All receptors derive from a human donor with alopecia areata. Each CDR3 is given with its conserved first and last residue. Not every row has a clone size; where given, it reads once, few, many or a size class.

v_gene: TRBV18
abundance: .
j_gene: TRBJ2-7
CDR3aa: CASSPVGSYEQYF

v_gene: TRBV29-1
abundance: few
j_gene: TRBJ2-7
CDR3aa: CSVEDPRSSYEQYF

v_gene: TRBV19
abundance: few
j_gene: TRBJ2-7
CDR3aa: CASRGDSYEQYF

v_gene: TRBV30
abundance: .
j_gene: TRBJ1-2
CDR3aa: CAWKQAGPSYGYTF

v_gene: TRBV18
abundance: once
j_gene: TRBJ2-6
CDR3aa: CASSPPRRSGANVLTF

v_gene: TRBV9
abundance: .
j_gene: TRBJ2-1
CDR3aa: CASSVALSGYAYNEQFF

v_gene: TRBV7-2
abundance: few
j_gene: TRBJ2-7
CDR3aa: CASSTWTSPYEQYF

v_gene: TRBV25-1
abundance: .
j_gene: TRBJ2-1
CDR3aa: CASTRNGGEQFF

v_gene: TRBV11-2
abundance: .
j_gene: TRBJ1-3
CDR3aa: CASSFPLRTGSNSGNTIYF

v_gene: TRBV5-6
abundance: .
j_gene: TRBJ2-4
CDR3aa: CASSFKLGGSKNIQYF

v_gene: TRBV27
abundance: .
j_gene: TRBJ2-1
CDR3aa: CASSSLAGLNNEQFF

v_gene: TRBV30
abundance: few
j_gene: TRBJ1-5
CDR3aa: CAWGDRSNQPQHF

v_gene: TRBV6-6
abundance: .
j_gene: TRBJ1-5
CDR3aa: CASSLPGPNQPQHF

v_gene: TRBV29-1
abundance: few
j_gene: TRBJ2-6
CDR3aa: CSVVNPGANVLTF

v_gene: TRBV28
abundance: .
j_gene: TRBJ1-2
CDR3aa: CASSGQGDGYGYTF

v_gene: TRBV5-1
abundance: .
j_gene: TRBJ2-7
CDR3aa: CASSLSSGSSYEQYF

v_gene: TRBV5-1
abundance: .
j_gene: TRBJ2-7
CDR3aa: CASSPSTGTYEQYF

v_gene: TRBV5-1
abundance: few
j_gene: TRBJ2-5
CDR3aa: CASSLMPPGGETQYF

v_gene: TRBV11-2
abundance: .
j_gene: TRBJ1-2
CDR3aa: CASSLDLAGSYGYTF

v_gene: TRBV5-1
abundance: few
j_gene: TRBJ2-1
CDR3aa: CASSFGTGIYNEQFF

v_gene: TRBV2
abundance: .
j_gene: TRBJ2-1
CDR3aa: CASSEQIGSEQFF

v_gene: TRBV29-1
abundance: .
j_gene: TRBJ2-4
CDR3aa: CSVEVRAGVTKNIQYF

v_gene: TRBV7-9
abundance: .
j_gene: TRBJ2-7
CDR3aa: CASRPSENYEQYF

v_gene: TRBV27
abundance: .
j_gene: TRBJ2-3
CDR3aa: CASSPPRGEAGKWTDTQYF

v_gene: TRBV2
abundance: .
j_gene: TRBJ2-7
CDR3aa: CASRREAAYEQYF

v_gene: TRBV5-6
abundance: .
j_gene: TRBJ2-5
CDR3aa: CASSLDWETQYF

v_gene: TRBV5-6
abundance: .
j_gene: TRBJ2-5
CDR3aa: CASSWDDRVWQETQYF

v_gene: TRBV27
abundance: few
j_gene: TRBJ2-1
CDR3aa: CASSYLANWFF

v_gene: TRBV7-2
abundance: .
j_gene: TRBJ2-7
CDR3aa: CASSLIRVGSYEQYF

v_gene: TRBV23-1
abundance: .
j_gene: TRBJ2-5
CDR3aa: CARPSRQPGSQYF

v_gene: TRBV6-6
abundance: few
j_gene: TRBJ2-2
CDR3aa: CASNSGRGELFF

v_gene: TRBV28
abundance: many
j_gene: TRBJ1-5
CDR3aa: CASSYPQGQGNQPQHF

v_gene: TRBV29-1
abundance: .
j_gene: TRBJ1-1
CDR3aa: CSVTTGMNTEAFF

v_gene: TRBV28
abundance: few
j_gene: TRBJ2-7
CDR3aa: CASSLTPRSSYEQYF

v_gene: TRBV29-1
abundance: few
j_gene: TRBJ2-5
CDR3aa: CSVRGTSGFQETQYF

v_gene: TRBV7-9
abundance: .
j_gene: TRBJ2-1
CDR3aa: CASSPLAGLISNEQFF

v_gene: TRBV4-3
abundance: .
j_gene: TRBJ2-6
CDR3aa: CASSRYILGTSGGSGANVLTF

v_gene: TRBV30
abundance: once
j_gene: TRBJ1-1
CDR3aa: CAWSPRLLDGEAFF

v_gene: TRBV25-1
abundance: .
j_gene: TRBJ2-6
CDR3aa: CASSEFILSGANVLTF

v_gene: TRBV29-1
abundance: few
j_gene: TRBJ1-5
CDR3aa: CSVAEFPHQPQHF

v_gene: TRBV4-2
abundance: few
j_gene: TRBJ2-2
CDR3aa: CASSQGRIPGELFF

v_gene: TRBV2
abundance: .
j_gene: TRBJ2-1
CDR3aa: CASSEVPAEQFF

v_gene: TRBV15
abundance: .
j_gene: TRBJ2-3
CDR3aa: CATSRYGTSGRLDTQYF

v_gene: TRBV7-9
abundance: .
j_gene: TRBJ1-1
CDR3aa: CASSLPTGEAFF

v_gene: TRBV7-9
abundance: .
j_gene: TRBJ2-2
CDR3aa: CASSTYTGELFF

v_gene: TRBV5-4
abundance: .
j_gene: TRBJ2-3
CDR3aa: CASRDRTSTDTQYF